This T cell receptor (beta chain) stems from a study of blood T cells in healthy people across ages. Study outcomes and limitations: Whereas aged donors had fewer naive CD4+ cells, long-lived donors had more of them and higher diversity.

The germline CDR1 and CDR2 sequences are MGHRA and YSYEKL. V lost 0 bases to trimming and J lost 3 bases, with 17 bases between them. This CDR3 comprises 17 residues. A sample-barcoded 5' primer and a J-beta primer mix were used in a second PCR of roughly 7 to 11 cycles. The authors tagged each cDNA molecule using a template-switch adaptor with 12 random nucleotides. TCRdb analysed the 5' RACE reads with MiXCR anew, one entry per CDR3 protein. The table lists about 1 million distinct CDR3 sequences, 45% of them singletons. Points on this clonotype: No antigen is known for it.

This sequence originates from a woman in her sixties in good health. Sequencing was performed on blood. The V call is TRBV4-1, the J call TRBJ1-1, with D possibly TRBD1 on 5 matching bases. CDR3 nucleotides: TGCGCCAGCAGCCAAGATCAGGAGAGGGGCGGGTACACTGAAGCTTTCTTT. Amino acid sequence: CASSQDQERGGYTEAFF.